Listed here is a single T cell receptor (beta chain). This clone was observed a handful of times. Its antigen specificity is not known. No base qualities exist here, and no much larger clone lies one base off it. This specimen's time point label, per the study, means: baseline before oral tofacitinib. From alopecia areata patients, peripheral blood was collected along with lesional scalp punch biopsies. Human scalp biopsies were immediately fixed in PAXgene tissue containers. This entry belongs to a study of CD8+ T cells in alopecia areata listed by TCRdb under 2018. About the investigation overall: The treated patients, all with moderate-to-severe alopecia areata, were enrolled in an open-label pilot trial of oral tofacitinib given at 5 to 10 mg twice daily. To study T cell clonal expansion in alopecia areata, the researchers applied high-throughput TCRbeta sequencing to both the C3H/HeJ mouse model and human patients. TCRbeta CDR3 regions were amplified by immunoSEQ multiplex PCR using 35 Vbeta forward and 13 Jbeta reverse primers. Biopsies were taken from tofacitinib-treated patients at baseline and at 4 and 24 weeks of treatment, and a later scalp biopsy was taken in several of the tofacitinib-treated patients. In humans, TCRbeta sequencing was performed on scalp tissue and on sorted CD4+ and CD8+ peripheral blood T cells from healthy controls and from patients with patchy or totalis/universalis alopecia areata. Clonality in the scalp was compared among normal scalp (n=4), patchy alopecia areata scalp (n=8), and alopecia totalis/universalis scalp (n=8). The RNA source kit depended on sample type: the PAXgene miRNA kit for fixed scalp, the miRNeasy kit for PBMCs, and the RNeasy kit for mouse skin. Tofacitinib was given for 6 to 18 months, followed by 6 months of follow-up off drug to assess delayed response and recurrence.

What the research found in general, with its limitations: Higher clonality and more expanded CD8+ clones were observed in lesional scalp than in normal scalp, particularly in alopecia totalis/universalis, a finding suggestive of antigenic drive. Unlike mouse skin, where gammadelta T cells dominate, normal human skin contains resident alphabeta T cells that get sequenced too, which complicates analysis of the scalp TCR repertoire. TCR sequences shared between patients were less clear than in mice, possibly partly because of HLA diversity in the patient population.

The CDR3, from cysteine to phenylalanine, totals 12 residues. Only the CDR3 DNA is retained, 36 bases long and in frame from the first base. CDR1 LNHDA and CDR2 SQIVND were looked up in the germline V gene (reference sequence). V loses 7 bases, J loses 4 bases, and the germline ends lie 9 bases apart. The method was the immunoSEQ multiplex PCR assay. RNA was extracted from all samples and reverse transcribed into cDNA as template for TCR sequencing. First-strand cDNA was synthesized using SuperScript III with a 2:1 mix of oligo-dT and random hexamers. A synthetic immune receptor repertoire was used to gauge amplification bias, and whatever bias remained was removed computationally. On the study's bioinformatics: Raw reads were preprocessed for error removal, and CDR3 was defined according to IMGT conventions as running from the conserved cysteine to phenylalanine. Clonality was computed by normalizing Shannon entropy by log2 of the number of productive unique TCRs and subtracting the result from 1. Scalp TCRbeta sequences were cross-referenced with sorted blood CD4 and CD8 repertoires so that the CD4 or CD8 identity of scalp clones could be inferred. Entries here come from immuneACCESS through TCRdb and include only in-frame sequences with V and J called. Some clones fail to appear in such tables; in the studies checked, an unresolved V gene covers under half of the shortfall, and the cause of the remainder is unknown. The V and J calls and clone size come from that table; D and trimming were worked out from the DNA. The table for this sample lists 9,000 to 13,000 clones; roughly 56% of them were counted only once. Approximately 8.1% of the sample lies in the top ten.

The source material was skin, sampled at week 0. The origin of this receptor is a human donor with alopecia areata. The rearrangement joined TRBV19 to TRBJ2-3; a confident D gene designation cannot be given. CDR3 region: CASIGQSDTQYF. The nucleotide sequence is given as TGTGCCAGTATTGGTCAATCAGATACGCAGTATTTT.